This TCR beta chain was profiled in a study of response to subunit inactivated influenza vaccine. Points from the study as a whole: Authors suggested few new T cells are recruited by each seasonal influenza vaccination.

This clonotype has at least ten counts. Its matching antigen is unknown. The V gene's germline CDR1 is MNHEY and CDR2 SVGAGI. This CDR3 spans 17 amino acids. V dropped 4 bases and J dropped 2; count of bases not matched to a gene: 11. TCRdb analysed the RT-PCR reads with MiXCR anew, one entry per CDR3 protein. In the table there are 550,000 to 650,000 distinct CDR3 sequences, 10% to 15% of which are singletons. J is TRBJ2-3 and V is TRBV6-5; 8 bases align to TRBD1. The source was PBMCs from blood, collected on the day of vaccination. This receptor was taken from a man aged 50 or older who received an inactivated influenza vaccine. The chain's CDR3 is CASSSTRTGRPTDTQYF. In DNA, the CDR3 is TGTGCCAGCAGTTCCACACGGACAGGGCGCCCCACAGATACGCAGTATTTT.